This is a list of T cell receptor beta chains from one sample in a study of cytomegalovirus exposure and HLA in healthy donors. Assay: immunoSEQ multiplex PCR; the TCRdb copy retains only in-frame clones and omits some. Of roughly 180,000 clones in the sample, approximately 88% are singletons; the top ten hold 1.2%. The sample taken for sequencing was PBMCs. Receptors were obtained from a boy younger than 10 in good health and CMV-seronegative. The CDR3 runs from the conserved cysteine through the conserved F or W. A D gene is named only where the DNA matches it firmly. Clone size is not always given. Where it is, it says once, few, many or a class for expanded clones.

d_gene	v_gene	j_gene	abundance	CDR3aa	CDR3nt
TRBD1	TRBV13	TRBJ2-2	NA	CASSLDRGFSGELFF	TGTGCCAGCAGCTTAGACAGGGGTTTTTCCGGGGAGCTGTTTTTT
NA	TRBV15	TRBJ1-1	NA	CATSPQGGTEAFF	TGTGCCACCAGCCCCCAGGGTGGTACTGAAGCTTTCTTT
NA	TRBV25-1	TRBJ2-7	NA	CASSEGHYEQYF	TGTGCCAGCAGTGAAGGACACTACGAGCAGTACTTC
TRBD2	TRBV5-1	TRBJ2-3	NA	CASSVPLAGGTDTQYF	TGCGCCAGCAGCGTCCCACTAGCGGGAGGCACAGATACGCAGTATTTT
NA	TRBV5-6	TRBJ1-3	NA	CASSLAGGGNTIYF	TGTGCCAGCAGCTTGGCGGGGGGGGGAAACACCATATATTTT
NA	TRBV7-3	TRBJ1-1	NA	CASSRPTDGAEAFF	TGTGCCAGCAGCCGACCGACAGATGGGGCTGAAGCTTTCTTT
TRBD2	TRBV6-7	TRBJ2-3	NA	CASSYPVAGGIPDTQYF	TGTGCCAGCAGTTACCCTGTAGCGGGAGGGATCCCAGATACGCAGTATTTT
TRBD2	TRBV30	TRBJ2-5	NA	CAWSVGAGGGDWVRETQYF	TGTGCCTGGAGTGTAGGCGCGGGTGGGGGGGATTGGGTTAGGGAGACCCAGTACTTC
TRBD1	TRBV5-1	TRBJ1-1	NA	CASSLTGQPMNTEAFF	TGCGCCAGCAGCTTGACGGGACAGCCAATGAACACTGAAGCTTTCTTT
NA	TRBV5-1	TRBJ1-1	NA	CASSFDGGSAEAFF	TGCGCCAGCAGCTTCGATGGGGGGTCGGCTGAAGCTTTCTTT
TRBD1	TRBV4-1	TRBJ1-4	NA	CASSPGQAPGNEKLFF	TGCGCCAGCAGCCCAGGACAGGCCCCTGGGAATGAAAAACTGTTTTTT
TRBD2	TRBV2	TRBJ2-7	NA	CASSEIAGAVYEQYF	TGTGCCAGCAGTGAAATAGCGGGAGCCGTTTACGAGCAGTACTTC
TRBD1	TRBV4-3	TRBJ1-1	once	CASSQVGDREWSMGTEAFF	TGCGCCAGCAGCCAAGTGGGGGACAGGGAATGGTCGATGGGCACTGAAGCTTTCTTT
NA	TRBV7-9	TRBJ1-1	once	CASSFVRAEAFF	TGTGCCAGCAGCTTCGTCAGGGCAGAAGCTTTCTTT
TRBD2	TRBV7-2	TRBJ2-7	NA	CASSLTSGKVEQYF	TGTGCCAGCAGCTTGACTAGCGGGAAGGTCGAGCAGTACTTC
NA	TRBV6-5	TRBJ2-7	NA	CASSYRGRSSYEQYF	TGTGCCAGCAGTTACAGGGGCAGGAGCTCCTACGAGCAGTACTTC
NA	TRBV5-6	TRBJ2-5	once	CASSLFGGETQYF	TGTGCCAGCAGCTTGTTCGGGGGAGAGACCCAGTACTTC
NA	TRBV13	TRBJ2-3	NA	CASSPPPGVRTDTQYF	TGTGCCAGCAGCCCACCGCCGGGGGTGCGCACAGATACGCAGTATTTT
NA	TRBV30	TRBJ1-1	few	CAWSVSPSEAFF	TGTGCCTGGAGTGTTTCTCCCTCTGAAGCTTTCTTT
TRBD2	TRBV29-1	TRBJ2-1	NA	CSVGLAGGLYNEQFF	TGCAGCGTTGGACTAGCGGGGGGGCTCTACAATGAGCAGTTCTTC
TRBD2	TRBV7-9	TRBJ2-5	NA	CASSRRTSGSEETQYF	TGTGCCAGCAGCCGCCGGACTAGCGGGAGTGAAGAGACCCAGTACTTC
NA	TRBV4-2	TRBJ2-3	NA	CASSQDLNTQYF	TGTGCCAGCAGCCAAGATCTTAATACGCAGTATTTT
NA	TRBV7-8	TRBJ2-1	NA	CASSDRSTTYNEQFF	TGTGCCAGCAGCGACCGCAGTACGACTTACAATGAGCAGTTCTTC
NA	TRBV6-5	TRBJ1-3	NA	CASGRDTIYF	TGTGCCAGCGGGAGAGACACCATATATTTT
NA	TRBV7-2	TRBJ2-7	once	CASSLALVARSYEQYF	TGTGCCAGCAGCTTAGCGCTGGTAGCGAGGTCCTACGAGCAGTACTTC
NA	TRBV27	TRBJ2-7	NA	CASSLLRRQQYF	TGTGCCAGCAGTTTATTGAGGCGGCAGCAGTACTTC
TRBD1	TRBV15	TRBJ1-2	NA	CATSRDGTGAFYGYTF	TGTGCCACCAGCAGAGATGGGACAGGGGCTTTTTATGGCTACACCTTC
NA	TRBV7-6	TRBJ1-4	NA	CASSSSESITNEKLFF	TGTGCCAGCAGCTCCTCAGAATCGATAACTAATGAAAAACTGTTTTTT
TRBD1	TRBV4-3	TRBJ2-6	NA	CASSHRDRGAGANVLTF	TGCGCCAGCAGCCACCGGGACAGGGGAGCTGGGGCCAACGTCCTGACTTTC
NA	TRBV4-2	TRBJ2-5	NA	CASSQMGGLMGTQYF	TGTGCCAGCAGCCAAATGGGTGGACTCATGGGGACCCAGTACTTC
NA	TRBV7-2	TRBJ2-5	NA	CASRTAGKETQYF	TGTGCCAGCAGGACGGCGGGGAAAGAGACCCAGTACTTC
NA	TRBV5-6	TRBJ1-1	NA	CASSLGQMNTEAFF	TGTGCCAGCAGCTTGGGACAGATGAACACTGAAGCTTTCTTT
TRBD1	TRBV7-9	TRBJ1-2	NA	CSSSPGQGTRNYGYTF	TGTTCCAGCAGCCCGGGACAGGGGACGAGAAACTATGGCTACACCTTC
NA	TRBV6-1	TRBJ2-3	NA	CASSEGQTSTDTQYF	TGTGCCAGCAGTGAAGGACAGACCAGCACAGATACGCAGTATTTT
NA	TRBV7-9	TRBJ1-5	NA	CASSPGLGQPQHF	TGTGCCAGCAGCCCAGGACTTGGCCAGCCCCAGCATTTT
NA	TRBV15	TRBJ2-1	NA	CATSRDRSSYNEQFF	TGTGCCACCAGCAGAGATAGGAGCTCCTACAATGAGCAGTTCTTC